These 24 T cell receptor beta chains came from one sample sequenced in a study of CD8+ T cells in alopecia areata. The sequencing template was cDNA reverse transcribed from extracted RNA. Produced via immunoSEQ multiplex PCR; TCRdb's table is partial and in-frame only. The sample lists roughly 40,000 clones, around three fifths occurring once. Treatment denoted: oral pan-JAK inhibitor, 5-10 mg twice daily. The starting material was CD8+ T cells sorted from blood, obtained at week 4, from a patient treated with tofacitinib. The receptors come from a human donor with alopecia areata.

This clone was counted a few times. The CDR3 coding sequence is TGCAGCTCTGAGGTCCGAGGCGAGCAGTACTTC. Translation: CSSEVRGEQYF. The genes are TRBV29-1 and TRBJ2-7; D call uncertain. Germline CDR1 SQVTM, CDR2 ANQGSEA. The CDR3 contains 11 residues. V lost 8 bases and J lost 6, with 14 bases in between.

This clone was seen just once. The chain has TRBV13 and TRBJ2-1; the D gene is possibly TRBD2 (6 bases). CDR1 and CDR2 from the germline V gene are PRHDT and FYEKMQ (reference sequence). The CDR3 loop spans 16 amino acids. Trimming cost V 5 bases and J 10 bases, with 24 bases left between them. CDR3 nucleotide sequence: TGTGCCAGCAGCCCACCGGAGGGCCCTGGGAAAGGGGAGCAGTTCTTC. Residues: CASSPPEGPGKGEQFF.

The rearrangement links TRBV4-3 to TRBJ2-2; the D call may be TRBD1 or TRBD2 (5 bases each). The CDR3 length is 14 residues. Germline CDR1 reads LGHNA; CDR2 reads YSLEER. The ends were cut back, 5 bases at V and 4 bases at J, with 11 bases in the middle. CDR3 protein: CASSWGGGTGELFF. The DNA of the CDR3 is TGCGCCAGCAGCTGGGGTGGGGGCACCGGGGAGCTGTTTTTT.

This chain uses TRBV6-4 with TRBJ1-1, with D tentatively TRBD1 (6 bases). Germline loops: CDR1 MRHNA, CDR2 SNTAGT. The CDR3 has 14 amino acids. V was clipped by 10 bases and J by 0 bases, with 15 bases between them. The CDR3 loop is CANPHDRLNTEAFF. DNA of the CDR3: TGTGCCAACCCCCATGACAGGTTGAACACTGAAGCTTTCTTT.

The CDR3 DNA follows: TGTGCCAGCAGCTTAGCCAGCTCCGGTGAAAAACTGTTTTTT. Its protein product is CASSLASSGEKLFF. V and J are TRBV7-2 and TRBJ1-4; D not certain. The CDR3 is 14 amino acids. Per the germline V gene, CDR1 is SGHTA and CDR2 is FQGNSA. Trimming stripped 0 bases from V and 7 bases from J, with 9 bases between.

The chain is built from TRBV30 and TRBJ1-2; 9 bases align to TRBD1. V was clipped by 2 bases and J by 2 bases; unmatched bases: 3. The CDR3 spans 14 residues. Germline V gives CDR1 GTSNPN, CDR2 SVGIG (reference sequence). The CDR3 DNA is TGTGCCTGGAGTCATACAGGGGGCAACTATGGCTACACCTTC. It codes for CAWSHTGGNYGYTF.

The V call is TRBV29-1, the J call TRBJ2-1; 8 bases align to TRBD2. Germline V lookup: CDR1 SQVTM, CDR2 ANQGSEA. The CDR3 has 14 amino acids. With V trimmed by 3 bases and J by 15 bases, 16 bases remained unmatched. CDR3 bases: TGCAGCGTTGAGACTGGGACTAGTATTCGCGTTCGGTTCTTC. Its translation: CSVETGTSIRVRFF.

The chain couples TRBV29-1 to TRBJ2-5; D is tentatively TRBD1 or TRBD2 (6 bases each). Per the germline V gene, CDR1 is SQVTM and CDR2 is ANQGSEA. The V and J ends lost 7 bases and 1 base respectively, with 16 bases between them. The CDR3 is 14 amino acids. The chain's CDR3 is CSAMTGGSQETQYF. CDR3 in DNA: TGCAGCGCTATGACAGGAGGGTCCCAAGAGACCCAGTACTTC.

This clone was seen once. This chain links TRBV6-6 with TRBJ1-2, with TRBD1 matching over 7 bases. Trimming took 0 bases from V and 6 from J; bases not matched to a gene: 10. The CDR3 contains 16 residues. The germline V gene has CDR1 MNHNY and CDR2 SVGAGI (reference sequence). The CDR3: CASSYSSRGRKDGYTF. The CDR3 DNA reads as TGTGCCAGCAGTTACTCGAGTAGGGGGCGGAAGGATGGCTACACCTTC.

The chain links TRBV13 to TRBJ2-7; unclear D gene. The length of the CDR3 is 14 residues. The V end lost 0 bases, the J end lost 0 bases, and 6 bases lay between the germline ends. CDR1 is PRHDT, CDR2 FYEKMQ, per germline (reference sequence). This chain's CDR3 is CASSLGPSSYEQYF. CDR3 bases: TGTGCCAGCAGCTTAGGCCCGAGCTCCTACGAGCAGTACTTC.

This rearrangement joins TRBV7-2 to TRBJ2-5; D unclear. Germline V gene lookup returns CDR1 SGHTA and CDR2 FQGNSA. The ends were cut back, 3 bases at V and 2 bases at J, with 10 bases in the middle. The CDR3 is 14 amino acids. Here the CDR3 DNA reads TGTGCCAGCAGCTTTTATAACAGACAAGAGACCCAGTACTTC. Translation: CASSFYNRQETQYF.

The chain carries TRBV29-1 and TRBJ2-2, with TRBD2 matching 10 bases. This CDR3 contains 14 residues. The germline CDR1 and CDR2 sequences are SQVTM and ANQGSEA. J was trimmed by 7 bases and V by 5 bases; bases with no gene match: 7. The CDR3: CSVYGTSVGGELFF. In DNA, the CDR3 is TGCAGCGTTTATGGGACTAGCGTTGGCGGGGAGCTGTTTTTT.

V is TRBV2 and J is TRBJ2-6; D perhaps matches TRBD1 (6 bases). The V end was cut by 6 bases, the J end by 4 bases, with 16 bases between. The CDR3 is 16 amino acids. The germline V gene encodes CDR1 SNHLY and CDR2 FYNNEI. CDR3 bases: TGTGCCAGCAGAGATACCACAGGGTCCGGGGCCAACGTCCTGACTTTC. Translation gives CASRDTTGSGANVLTF. Together with reference TRBV2 and TRBJ2-6, the CDR3 gives the full variable domain: EPEVTQTPSHQVTQMGQEVILRCVPISNHLYFYWYRQILGQKVEFLVSFYNNEISEKSEIFDDQFSVERPDGSNFTLKIRSTKLEDSAMYFCASRDTTGSGANVLTFGAGSRLTVL.

This clone turned up a few times. The rearrangement joins TRBV19 to TRBJ2-1; the D gene could be TRBD1 or TRBD2 (6 bases each). Germline V gives CDR1 LNHDA, CDR2 SQIVND (reference sequence). V was trimmed by 7 bases and J by 4 bases, leaving 11 bases between them. This CDR3 region has 13 residues. The CDR3 DNA reads TGTGCCAGTATAGGGGGAGGTTACAATGAGCAGTTCTTC. Translation: CASIGGGYNEQFF.

This sequence joins TRBV13 and TRBJ1-1; 9 nucleotides line up with TRBD1. Unmatched junction bases numbered 7, after V lost 4 bases and J lost 4 bases. The CDR3 extends over 15 amino acids. Germline CDR1 is PRHDT and CDR2 is FYEKMQ (reference sequence). CDR3 bases: TGTGCCAGCAGCTCTACCGGGACAGGGCTCACTGAAGCTTTCTTT. Protein sequence: CASSSTGTGLTEAFF.

V and J are TRBV30 and TRBJ1-1; 8 bases are a match to TRBD1. Germline CDR1 reads GTSNPN; CDR2 reads SVGIG (reference sequence). Trimming removed 0 bases from V and 10 bases from J; junction bases left unmatched: 13. The CDR3 spans 15 residues. The CDR3 bases are TGTGCCTGGAGTGTTGGGACAGGTCGGCATCTAGTAGCTTTCTTT. It codes for CAWSVGTGRHLVAFF. Based on the CDR3 plus reference TRBV30 and TRBJ1-1, the full variable domain is SQTIHQWPATLVQPVGSPLSLECTVEGTSNPNLYWYRQAAGRGLQLLFYSVGIGQISSEVPQNLSASRPQDRQFILSSKKLLLSDSGFYLCAWSVGTGRHLVAFFGQGTRLTVV.

The chain uses TRBV4-3 and TRBJ2-5, with unresolved D. The CDR3 loop spans 13 amino acids. The ends were cut back, 0 bases at V and 4 bases at J, with 6 bases in the middle. Germline V gives CDR1 LGHNA, CDR2 YSLEER. CDR3 sequence (DNA): TGCGCCAGCAGCCAAGACAGGCTAGAGACCCAGTACTTC. Protein sequence: CASSQDRLETQYF.

The V call is TRBV10-3, the J call TRBJ2-6; D possibly matches TRBD1 or TRBD2 (5 bases each). CDR3 size: 17 residues. Trimming took 3 bases from V and 4 from J, leaving 16 bases between them. The germline V gene has CDR1 ENHRY and CDR2 SYGVKD. The CDR3 DNA is TGTGCCATCAGTGATTCCGGGACCGATGTAGGGGCCAACGTCCTGACTTTC. Protein: CAISDSGTDVGANVLTF.

The gene calls are TRBV13 and TRBJ2-5; D unresolved. CDR1 and CDR2 (germline): PRHDT, FYEKMQ (reference sequence). This CDR3 is 13 amino acids long. Trimming stripped 3 bases from V and 1 base from J, with 6 bases between. The CDR3 DNA reads as TGTGCCAGCAGCTTGTGGAGCCAAGAGACCCAGTACTTC. Translation gives CASSLWSQETQYF.

This sequence joins TRBV29-1 and TRBJ1-2, with 11 bases aligning to TRBD1. The germline gives CDR1 SQVTM, CDR2 ANQGSEA. Trimming took 5 bases from V and 0 from J; bases not matched to a gene: 5. The CDR3 length is 15 residues. The CDR3 is CSVSGQGAANYGYTF. Written as DNA, the CDR3 is TGCAGCGTTTCCGGACAGGGGGCAGCTAACTATGGCTACACCTTC.

The J gene is TRBJ2-7, the V gene TRBV9; D is possibly TRBD1 or TRBD2 (6 bases each). This CDR3 has 15 residues. Germline V gives CDR1 SGDLS, CDR2 YYNGEE. Trimming removed 3 bases from V and 2 bases from J, with 15 bases in between. The chain's CDR3 is CASSAGAGVPYEQYF. The CDR3 DNA reads as TGTGCCAGCAGCGCGGGGGCGGGTGTGCCCTACGAGCAGTACTTC.

The rearrangement joins TRBV5-6 to TRBJ2-1; D perhaps matches TRBD1 (5 bases). The CDR3 totals 13 residues. CDR1 and CDR2 (germline): SGHDT, YYEEEE. V was shortened by 2 bases and J by 7 bases, with 10 bases between the two germline ends. CDR3 DNA sequence: TGTGCCAGCAGCTTAGGCAGGGCGAATGAGCAGTTCTTC. This codes for CASSLGRANEQFF.

V is TRBV4-3 and J is TRBJ2-2; 9 bases map to TRBD2. There are 18 residues in the CDR3. After removal of 0 bases from V and 6 bases from J, the junction contained 11 bases not matched to a gene. CDR1 and CDR2 from the germline V gene are LGHNA and YSLEER. CDR3 nucleotides: TGCGCCAGCAGCCAAGATCGGAGCGGGGGGTTATCTGCCGGGGAGCTGTTTTTT. Translating it yields CASSQDRSGGLSAGELFF.

The V and J genes are TRBV27 and TRBJ2-1, with TRBD2 identical over 8 bases. V lost 4 bases to trimming and J lost 0 bases; unmatched junction nucleotides: 8. The germline CDR1 and CDR2 sequences are MNHEY and SMNVEV (reference sequence). CDR3 size: 17 residues. CDR3 coding DNA: TGTGCCAGCAGTTCCCACGTAGCGGGGAGCTCCTACAATGAGCAGTTCTTC. It encodes CASSSHVAGSSYNEQFF.